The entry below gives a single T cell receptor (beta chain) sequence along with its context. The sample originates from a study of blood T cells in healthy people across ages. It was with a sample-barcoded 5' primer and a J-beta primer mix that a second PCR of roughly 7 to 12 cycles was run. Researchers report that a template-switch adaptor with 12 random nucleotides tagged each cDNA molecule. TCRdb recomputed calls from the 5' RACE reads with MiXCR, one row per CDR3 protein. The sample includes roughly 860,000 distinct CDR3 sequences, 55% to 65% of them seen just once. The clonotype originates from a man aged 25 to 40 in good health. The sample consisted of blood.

CDR3 coding DNA: TGTGCCAGCAGTGAAGCACGACAGGGGTACCAAGAGACCCAGTACTTC. Its protein product is CASSEARQGYQETQYF. V gene TRBV2 combines with J gene TRBJ2-5; 8 bases match TRBD1. The V segment lost 0 bases and the J segment 0 bases; nucleotides outside the gene matches: 3. CDR3 length: 16 amino acids. Germline V lookup: CDR1 SNHLY, CDR2 FYNNEI.